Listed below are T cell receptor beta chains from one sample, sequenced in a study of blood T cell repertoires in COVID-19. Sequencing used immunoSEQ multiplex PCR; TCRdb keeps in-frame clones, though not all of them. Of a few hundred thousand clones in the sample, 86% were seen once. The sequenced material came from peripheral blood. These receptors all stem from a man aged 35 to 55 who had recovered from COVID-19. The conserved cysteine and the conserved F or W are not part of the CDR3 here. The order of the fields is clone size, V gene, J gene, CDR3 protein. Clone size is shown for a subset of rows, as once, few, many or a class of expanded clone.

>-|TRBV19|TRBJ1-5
ASSLDRSRNQPQH
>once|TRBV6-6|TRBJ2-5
ASRSGDFLRDQY
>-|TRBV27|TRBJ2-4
ASSPTGDDQY
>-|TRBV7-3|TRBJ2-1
ASSLMVGGSSYNEQF
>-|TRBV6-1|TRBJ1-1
ASSAHRDRVGTEAF
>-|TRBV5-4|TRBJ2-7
ASGTRGAYEQY
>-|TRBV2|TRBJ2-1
ASKGALNYNEQF
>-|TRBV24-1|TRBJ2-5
ATSDFTSGSMRETQY
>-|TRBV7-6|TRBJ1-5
ASSATGGGSPQH
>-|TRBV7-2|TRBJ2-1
ASSQPGRGRNEQF
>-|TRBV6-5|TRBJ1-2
ASFRDRIGGYT
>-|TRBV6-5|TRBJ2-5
ASSYKGQPRQETQY
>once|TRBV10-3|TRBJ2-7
AIRSPLAAKEQY
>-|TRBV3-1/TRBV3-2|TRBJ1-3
ASSSRQITQLSGNTIY
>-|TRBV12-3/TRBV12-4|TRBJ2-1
ASSQRDNEQF
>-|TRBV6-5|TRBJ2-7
ASSYTHGGEQY
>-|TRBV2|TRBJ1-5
ASSPDRVGQPQH
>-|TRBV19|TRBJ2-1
ASRYTDGNEQF
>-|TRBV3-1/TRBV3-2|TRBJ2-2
ASSQDSGGRTGELF
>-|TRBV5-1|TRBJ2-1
ASSGVGASGTDEQF
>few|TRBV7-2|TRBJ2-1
ASSLISGEINEQF
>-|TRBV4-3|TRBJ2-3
ASSQAAGVSTDTQY
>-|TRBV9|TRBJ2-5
ASSVTPHPQETQY
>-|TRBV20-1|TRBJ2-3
SASTLAGGRTDTQY
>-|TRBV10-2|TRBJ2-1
ASKERGALGEQF
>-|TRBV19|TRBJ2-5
ASSIAHRTGMPREETQY
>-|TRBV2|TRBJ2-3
ASSERTSGGNTQY
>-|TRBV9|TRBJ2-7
ASSPDTLFYEQY
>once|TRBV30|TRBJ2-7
AWSQTIRTGPYEQY
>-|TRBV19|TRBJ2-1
ASSIGTRYNEQF
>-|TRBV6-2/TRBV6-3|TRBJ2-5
ASSYGLAGPQETQY
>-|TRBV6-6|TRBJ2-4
AHNGGLVDIQY
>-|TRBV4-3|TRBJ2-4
ASSQDGGGLAKNIQY
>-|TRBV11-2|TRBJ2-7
ASSLVGQATAYEQY
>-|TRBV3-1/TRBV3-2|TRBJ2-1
ASSPGRVDEQF
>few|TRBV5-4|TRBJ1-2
ASSDRDRGPGDGYT
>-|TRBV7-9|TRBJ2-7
ASRGGGLPGLADHEQY
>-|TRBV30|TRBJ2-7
AWSVRSSPYEQY
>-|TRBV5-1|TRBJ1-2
ASSPMGTGLSNGYT
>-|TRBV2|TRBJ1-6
ASSETRVNSPLH
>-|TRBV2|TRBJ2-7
ASKSPGASYEQY
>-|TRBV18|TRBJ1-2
ASSPSGAQGISNYGYT
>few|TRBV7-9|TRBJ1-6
ASSLQGRDSPLH
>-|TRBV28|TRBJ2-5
ASSFRQGAMETQY
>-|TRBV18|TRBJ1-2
ASSPIPGQGGLNYGYT
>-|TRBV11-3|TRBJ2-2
ASSLGSFGTGSGELF
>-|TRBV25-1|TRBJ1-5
ASSWTGTEPQH
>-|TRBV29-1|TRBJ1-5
SVVGDSNQPQH
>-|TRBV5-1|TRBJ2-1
ASSLLAGGLDEQF
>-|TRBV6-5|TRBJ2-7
ASSSTGAGEQY
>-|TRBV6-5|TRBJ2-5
ASSRSSTSQETQY
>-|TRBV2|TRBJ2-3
ASRQGFSDTQY
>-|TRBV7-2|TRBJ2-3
ASSRQSGTQY
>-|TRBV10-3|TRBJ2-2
AITSAGNTGELF
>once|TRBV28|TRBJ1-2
ASSSPPITIYGYT
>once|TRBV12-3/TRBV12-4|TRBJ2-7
ASSFILNEQY
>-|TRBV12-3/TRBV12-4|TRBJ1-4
ASSFAGVEKLF
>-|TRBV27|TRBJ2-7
ASRVGSKGRLHEQY
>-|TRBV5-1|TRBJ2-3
ASTGDSSPDTQY
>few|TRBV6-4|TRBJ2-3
ASSPTGRDTQY